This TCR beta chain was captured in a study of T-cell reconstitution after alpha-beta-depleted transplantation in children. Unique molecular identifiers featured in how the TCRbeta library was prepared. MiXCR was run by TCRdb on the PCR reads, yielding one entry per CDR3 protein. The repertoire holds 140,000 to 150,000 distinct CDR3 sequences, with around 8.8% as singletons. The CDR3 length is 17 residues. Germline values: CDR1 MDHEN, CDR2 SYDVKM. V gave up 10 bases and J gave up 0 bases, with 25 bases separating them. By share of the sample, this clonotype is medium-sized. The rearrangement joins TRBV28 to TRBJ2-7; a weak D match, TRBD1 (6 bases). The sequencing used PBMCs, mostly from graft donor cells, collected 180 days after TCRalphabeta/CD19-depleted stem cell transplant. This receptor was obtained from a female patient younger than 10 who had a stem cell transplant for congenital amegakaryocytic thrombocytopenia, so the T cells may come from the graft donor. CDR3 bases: TGTGCCACCATATCGACCACCGGGACACTCTCCTCCTACGAGCAGTACTTC. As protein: CATISTTGTLSSYEQYF. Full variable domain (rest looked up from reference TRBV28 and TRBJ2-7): DVKVTQSSRYLVKRTGEKVFLECVQDMDHENMFWYRQDPGLGLRLIYFSYDVKMKEKGDIPEGYSVSREKKERFSLILESASTNQTSMYLCATISTTGTLSSYEQYFGPGTRLTVT.